These 24 T cell receptor beta chains share one sample of origin, sequenced in a study of cytomegalovirus exposure and HLA in healthy donors. In the PCR, 60 Vbeta and 13 Jbeta primers were used. Repertoires were generated with immunoSEQ multiplex PCR, while TCRdb's copy carries only in-frame clones and drops some. The sample holds 120,000 or so clones; approximately 87% are singletons and the top ten take around 18%. What was sequenced was PBMCs. The receptors come from a man aged 18 to 29 in good health and CMV-seropositive.

The CDR3 region is CASSEGDRAPGELFF. In nucleotides, the CDR3 is TGTGCCAGCAGTGAAGGGGACAGGGCTCCCGGGGAGCTGTTTTTT. The V and J genes are TRBV2 and TRBJ2-2; 9 bases fit TRBD1. This CDR3 is built from 15 residues. Germline V gene data show CDR1 as SNHLY and CDR2 as FYNNEI. J lost 6 bases, V lost 1 base, and 3 bases had no gene match.

V is TRBV6-1 and J is TRBJ2-1; 10 bases fit TRBD1. V shed 3 bases and J 4 bases; nucleotides not matched to a gene: 6. Germline V gene data show CDR1 as MNHNS and CDR2 as SASEGT. The CDR3 has 16 amino acids. The DNA of the CDR3 is TGTGCCAGCAGTGACCTAGACAGGGGGCTATACAATGAGCAGTTCTTC. Translation gives CASSDLDRGLYNEQFF.

The rearrangement joins TRBV7-9 to TRBJ2-3; possibly TRBD2 for D (6 bases). CDR1 SEHNR and CDR2 FQNEAQ come from the germline V gene (reference sequence). The CDR3 has 13 amino acids. The ends were cut back, 0 bases at V and 5 bases at J, with 6 bases in the middle. The CDR3 loop reads CASSLAREDTQYF. The CDR3 bases are TGTGCCAGCAGCTTAGCGCGGGAAGATACGCAGTATTTT.

The genes are TRBV9 and TRBJ2-1; maybe TRBD1 (6 bases). V lost 0 bases, J lost 3 bases, and 10 bases lay in between. Germline V gives CDR1 SGDLS, CDR2 YYNGEE. There are 15 residues in the CDR3. The CDR3 here is CASSVGRGVYNEQFF. Written as DNA, the CDR3 is TGTGCCAGCAGCGTAGGCAGGGGAGTCTACAATGAGCAGTTCTTC.

This clone is classed as medium-sized. The chain recombines TRBV5-1 with TRBJ1-5; 9 nucleotides line up with TRBD1. The germline CDR1 and CDR2 sequences are SGHRS and YFSETQ. The J segment lost 6 bases and the V segment lost 2 bases, leaving 3 bases of the junction unmatched. CDR3 length equals 14 residues. CDR3 residues: CASSFTGGGQPQHF. CDR3 DNA: TGCGCCAGCAGCTTTACAGGGGGCGGTCAGCCCCAGCATTTT.

This clone was counted ten times or more. Different DNA sequences within this sample yield the same CDR3. The J gene is TRBJ2-7, the V gene TRBV6-5; TRBD1 might be the D (7 bases). Germline V CDR1 and CDR2: MNHEY, SVGAGI. Between the trimmed V and J ends, which lost 5 bases and 6 bases, there was a span of 8 bases. The CDR3 is 11 amino acids. CDR3 in DNA: TGTGCCAGCAGTCAGGGGGGCGAGCAGTACTTC. Translating it yields CASSQGGEQYF.

The V and J genes are TRBV5-4 and TRBJ2-1; 8 bases match TRBD2. The germline gives CDR1 SGHNT, CDR2 YYREEE (reference sequence). There are 15 residues in the CDR3. V trimming: 0 bases; J trimming: 8 bases; junction bases outside the gene matches: 7. The CDR3, as DNA: TGTGCCAGCAGCTTGGACGGCGGGGGGACGTATGAGCAGTTCTTC. Amino acid sequence: CASSLDGGGTYEQFF.

The gene calls are TRBV9 and TRBJ1-1; tentatively, D is TRBD1 (6 bases). V lost 3 bases and J lost 5, with 23 bases in between. The CDR3 has 17 residues. From germline, CDR1 is SGDLS and CDR2 YYNGEE. The CDR3 here is CASSAPHGGGRGTEAFF. DNA for the CDR3: TGTGCCAGCAGCGCCCCTCACGGGGGGGGGCGGGGGACTGAAGCTTTCTTT.

The chain uses TRBV4-1 and TRBJ2-7; the match to TRBD1 covers 8 bases. CDR1 is MGHRA, CDR2 YSYEKL, per germline. The ends lost 3 bases at V and 5 bases at J; junction bases unmatched: 9. The CDR3 has 15 residues. The CDR3 DNA sequence: TGCGCCAGCAGCCATCTCGGACAGGGTTATAACGAGCAGTACTTC. The encoded protein is CASSHLGQGYNEQYF.

This chain joins TRBV4-1 and TRBJ1-1; 9 bases match TRBD1. The germline gives CDR1 MGHRA, CDR2 YSYEKL. This CDR3 has 16 residues. J gave up 3 bases and V 6 bases, and 11 bases lay outside the gene matches. For the CDR3, the DNA is TGCGCCAGCAGTCCACAGGGGGCGAGGGGAGACACTGAAGCTTTCTTT. Its protein is CASSPQGARGDTEAFF.

The chain employs TRBV28 and TRBJ1-2; TRBD1 agrees at 8 bases. CDR1 MDHEN and CDR2 SYDVKM come from the germline V gene. With 4 bases clipped from V and 8 bases from J, the junction kept 6 bases outside the gene matches. This CDR3 is built from 13 residues. The CDR3, as DNA: TGTGCCAGCAGTTCCCCAGGGGGCAGAGGCTACACCTTC. It translates to CASSSPGGRGYTF.

This chain connects TRBV19 to TRBJ2-2; no reliable D call. The CDR3 consists of 13 residues. CDR1 and CDR2 from the germline V gene are LNHDA and SQIVND (reference sequence). The ends were cut back, 7 bases at V and 0 bases at J, with 6 bases in the middle. CDR3 protein: CASTVANTGELFF. CDR3 nucleotide sequence: TGTGCCAGTACGGTGGCGAACACCGGGGAGCTGTTTTTT.

This clone was seen a single time. The chain has TRBV7-6 and TRBJ1-6; D perhaps matches TRBD1 (5 bases). V was shortened by 5 bases and J by 5 bases, with 13 bases between the two germline ends. The CDR3 has 15 residues. Germline V gene lookup returns CDR1 SGHVS and CDR2 FNYEAQ. As DNA, the CDR3 is TGTGCCAGCAGCGGGGGGACGCCGGATAATTCACCCCTCCACTTT. This codes for CASSGGTPDNSPLHF.

This rearrangement joins TRBV27 to TRBJ1-6; perhaps TRBD1 as D (5 bases). Trimming pared 7 bases from V and 8 bases from J, leaving 15 bases between. Germline lookup yields CDR1 MNHEY and CDR2 SMNVEV (reference sequence). CDR3 size: 14 residues. This CDR3 is CASTFRGLYSPLHF. In DNA, the CDR3 is TGTGCCAGCACCTTTCGGGGGTTGTATTCACCCCTCCACTTT.

This sequence joins TRBV19 and TRBJ1-3; no firm D call. The CDR3 covers 14 residues. Germline loops: CDR1 LNHDA, CDR2 SQIVND (reference sequence). V lost 4 bases, J lost 3 bases, and 10 bases lay in between. CDR3 region: CASSKAAVGNTIYF. The DNA for the CDR3 is TGTGCCAGTAGTAAGGCGGCAGTTGGAAACACCATATATTTT.

V is TRBV4-1 and J is TRBJ2-2; D may be TRBD2 (6 bases). From germline, CDR1 is MGHRA and CDR2 YSYEKL. The CDR3 has 15 amino acids. V was cut by 1 base and J by 7 bases, with 13 bases left in between. Here the CDR3 DNA reads TGCGCCAGCAGCCAAGTTTTCCGGAGGGGCGGGGAGCTGTTTTTT. Protein product: CASSQVFRRGGELFF.

A single count supports this clone. J is TRBJ2-1 and V is TRBV5-1; 9 bases line up with TRBD1. The CDR3 is 16 amino acids. Germline V CDR1 and CDR2: SGHRS, YFSETQ. The V gene end was trimmed by 8 bases and the J gene end by 7 bases; junction bases not matched to a gene: 16. DNA of the CDR3: TGCGCCAGTAATACGGCGGGGGACAGGGTAAAAAATGAGCAGTTCTTC. Translation gives CASNTAGDRVKNEQFF. Filled out from reference TRBV5-1 and TRBJ2-1, the complete variable domain reads KAGVTQTPRYLIKTRGQQVTLSCSPISGHRSVSWYQQTPGQGLQFLFEYFSETQRNKGNFPGRFSGRQFSNSRSEMNVSTLELGDSALYLCASNTAGDRVKNEQFFGPGTRLTVL.

The chain joins TRBV7-9 to TRBJ2-1, with 15 bases matching TRBD2. J lost 3 bases, V lost 5 bases, and 8 bases had no gene match. Germline CDR1 and CDR2: SEHNR and FQNEAQ (reference sequence). CDR3 size: 18 residues. The CDR3 loop is CASSPIGGLAGGYNEQFF. The CDR3 DNA reads as TGTGCCAGCAGCCCAATAGGGGGACTAGCGGGGGGCTACAATGAGCAGTTCTTC.

This chain connects TRBV28 to TRBJ1-6, with D unresolved. Trimming cost V 7 bases and J 0 bases, with 7 bases left between them. The CDR3 totals 14 residues. Germline V gives CDR1 MDHEN, CDR2 SYDVKM. CDR3 loop: CASNLVSYNSPLHF. CDR3 bases: TGTGCCAGCAATCTTGTCTCCTATAATTCACCCCTCCACTTT.

This chain joins TRBV7-2 and TRBJ1-2; unclear D gene. V lost 1 base to trimming and J lost 5 bases, with 5 bases between them. This CDR3 contains 12 residues. Germline CDR1 is SGHTA and CDR2 is FQGNSA. The CDR3 DNA follows: TGTGCCAGCAGCTTAGATTCTTATGGCTACACCTTC. Translation: CASSLDSYGYTF. The full variable domain, with the rest looked up from reference TRBV7-2 and TRBJ1-2, is GAGVSQSPSNKVTEKGKDVELRCDPISGHTALYWYRQSLGQGLEFLIYFQGNSAPDKSGLPSDRFSAERTGGSVSTLTIQRTQQEDSAVYLCASSLDSYGYTFGSGTRLTVV.

The rearrangement links TRBV6-5 to TRBJ1-3; the D is unclear. The length of the CDR3 is 15 residues. CDR1 is MNHEY, CDR2 SVGAGI, per germline. V was pared by 5 bases and J by 0 bases, with 11 bases between. CDR3 loop: CASSPGRDSGNTIYF. The CDR3 DNA reads as TGTGCCAGCAGTCCCGGACGGGACTCTGGAAACACCATATATTTT.

This chain connects TRBV2 to TRBJ2-7, with 8 bases identical to TRBD1. CDR1 and CDR2 from the germline V gene are SNHLY and FYNNEI. This CDR3 spans 15 amino acids. The J segment lost 3 bases and the V segment lost 6 bases, leaving 10 bases of the junction unmatched. CDR3 sequence: CASSRGQGIFYEQYF. The CDR3 DNA follows: TGTGCCAGCAGCCGCGGACAGGGAATATTCTACGAGCAGTACTTC.

This chain joins TRBV19 and TRBJ1-1; D might be TRBD1 (6 bases). This CDR3 spans 13 amino acids. Per germline, CDR1 LNHDA and CDR2 SQIVND (reference sequence). Trimming took 6 bases from V and 1 from J, leaving 9 bases between them. CDR3 amino acids: CASRPGQNTEAFF. The DNA of the CDR3 is TGTGCCAGTAGGCCGGGACAGAACACTGAAGCTTTCTTT.

The genes are TRBV27 and TRBJ1-1; D unresolved. Germline V gene lookup returns CDR1 MNHEY and CDR2 SMNVEV (reference sequence). CDR3 length: 11 residues. V gave up 6 bases and J gave up 2 bases, with 4 bases separating them. The CDR3: CASRGNTEAFF. In nucleotides, the CDR3 is TGTGCCAGCAGGGGCAACACTGAAGCTTTCTTT.